This TCR beta chain stems from a study of cytotoxic CD8 clonotypes in ibrutinib-treated CLL. Overall study context: The response samples were taken once patients had been treated for a median of roughly 12 months, range 6 to 36. Sequenced samples delivered averages of around 260,000 productive templates and around 94,000 productive rearrangements. Study-level results: Public clonotypes, rarely seen, contracted or held steady on treatment. Different sampling times were used for sustained-remission and progressing patients.

V shed 6 bases and J shed 5 bases, with 11 bases lying between them. The CDR3 loop spans 12 amino acids. Germline CDR1 and CDR2: MNHEY and SVGAGI. Produced via immunoSEQ multiplex PCR; TCRdb's table is partial and in-frame only. The repertoire holds 250,000 to 350,000 clones, with approximately 76% as singletons. In the case of this clone: Its antigen is unidentified.

The receptor comes from a human donor with chronic lymphocytic leukemia. The V and J genes are TRBV6-5 and TRBJ2-7, with a possible D match to TRBD2 (6 bases). The sample in question was PBMCs, obtained at disease progression, from a patient treated with ibrutinib. The DNA for the CDR3 is TGTGCCAGCAGAGCGCGCGGGGACGAGCAGTACTTC. Translating gives CASRARGDEQYF.